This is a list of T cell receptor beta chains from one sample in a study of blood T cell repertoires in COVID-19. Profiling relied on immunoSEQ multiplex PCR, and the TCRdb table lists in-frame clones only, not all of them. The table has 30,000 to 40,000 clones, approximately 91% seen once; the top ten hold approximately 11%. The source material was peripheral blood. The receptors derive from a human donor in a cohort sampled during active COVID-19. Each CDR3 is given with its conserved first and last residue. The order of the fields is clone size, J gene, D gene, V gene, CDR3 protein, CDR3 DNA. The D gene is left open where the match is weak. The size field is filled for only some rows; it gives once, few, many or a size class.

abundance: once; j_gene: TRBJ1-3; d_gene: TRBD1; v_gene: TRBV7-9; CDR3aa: CASSLEGQEGNTIYF; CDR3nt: TGTGCCAGCAGCTTAGAGGGACAGGAGGGAAACACCATATATTTT
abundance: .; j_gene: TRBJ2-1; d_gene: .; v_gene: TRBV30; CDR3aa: CAWSVLLTGSYNEQFF; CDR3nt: TGTGCCTGGAGTGTACTGCTAACCGGCTCCTACAATGAGCAGTTCTTC
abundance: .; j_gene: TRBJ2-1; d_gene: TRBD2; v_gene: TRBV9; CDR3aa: CASSDLGTSSYNEQFF; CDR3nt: TGTGCCAGCAGCGACTTAGGGACTAGCTCCTACAATGAGCAGTTCTTC
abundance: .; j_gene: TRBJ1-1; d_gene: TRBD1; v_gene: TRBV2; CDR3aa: CASTWDRRNTEAFF; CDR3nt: TGTGCCAGCACCTGGGACAGGAGGAACACTGAAGCTTTCTTT
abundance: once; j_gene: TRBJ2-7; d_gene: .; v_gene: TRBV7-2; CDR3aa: CASSLDHSSYEQYF; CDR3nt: TGTGCCAGCAGCTTAGATCACAGCTCCTACGAGCAGTACTTC
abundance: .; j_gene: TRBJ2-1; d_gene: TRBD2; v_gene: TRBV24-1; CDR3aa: CATSDYGLAGGNEQFF; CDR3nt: TGTGCCACCAGTGACTACGGACTAGCGGGTGGGAATGAGCAGTTCTTC
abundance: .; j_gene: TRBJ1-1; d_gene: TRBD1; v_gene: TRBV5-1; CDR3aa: CASSPQGQGTYTEAFF; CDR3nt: TGCGCCAGCAGCCCCCAGGGACAGGGAACCTACACTGAAGCTTTCTTT
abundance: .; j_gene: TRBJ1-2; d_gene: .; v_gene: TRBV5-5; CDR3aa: CASSFRFGGGYTF; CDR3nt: TGTGCCAGCAGCTTTCGCTTCGGAGGTGGCTACACCTTC
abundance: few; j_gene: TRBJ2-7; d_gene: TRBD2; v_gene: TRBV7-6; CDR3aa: CASSLEAGGFGEQYF; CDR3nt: TGTGCCAGCAGCTTGGAAGCGGGAGGGTTTGGCGAGCAGTACTTC
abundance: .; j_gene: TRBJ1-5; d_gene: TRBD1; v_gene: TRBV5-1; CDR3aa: CASSLTGGRNQPQHF; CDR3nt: TGCGCCAGCAGCTTGACAGGGGGACGTAATCAGCCCCAGCATTTT
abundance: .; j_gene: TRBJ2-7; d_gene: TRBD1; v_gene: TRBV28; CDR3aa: CASSFLPGQGSYEQYF; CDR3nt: TGTGCCAGCAGTTTCCTACCGGGACAGGGTTCCTACGAGCAGTACTTC
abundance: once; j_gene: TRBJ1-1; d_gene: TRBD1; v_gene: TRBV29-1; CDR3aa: CSVVARGGPNTEAFF; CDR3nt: TGCAGCGTTGTAGCGAGAGGGGGCCCGAACACTGAAGCTTTCTTT
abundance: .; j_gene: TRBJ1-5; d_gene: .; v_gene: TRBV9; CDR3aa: CASSEGHYNQPQHF; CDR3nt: TGTGCCAGCAGCGAGGGACACTACAATCAGCCCCAGCATTTT
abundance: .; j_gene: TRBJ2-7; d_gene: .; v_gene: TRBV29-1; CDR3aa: CSVVLHLSGVVYF; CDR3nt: TGCAGCGTTGTCCTCCACCTATCGGGGGTAGTTTACTTC
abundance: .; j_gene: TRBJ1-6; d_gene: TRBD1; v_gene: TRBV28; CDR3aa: CASSLGRGRRNSPLHF; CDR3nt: TGTGCCAGCAGTTTAGGCAGGGGGCGTAGGAATTCACCCCTCCACTTT
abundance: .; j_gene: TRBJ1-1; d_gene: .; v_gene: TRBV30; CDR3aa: CAWRTPGRITEAFF; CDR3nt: TGTGCCTGGAGGACCCCCGGGAGGATCACTGAAGCTTTCTTT
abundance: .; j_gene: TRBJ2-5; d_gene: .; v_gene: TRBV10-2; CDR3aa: CASSESGSQETQYF; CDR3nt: TGCGCCAGCAGTGAGTCGGGCAGTCAAGAGACCCAGTACTTC
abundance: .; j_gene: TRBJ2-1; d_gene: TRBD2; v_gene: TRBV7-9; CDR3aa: CASSPVAGGLDEQFF; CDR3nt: TGTGCCAGCAGCCCCGTAGCGGGAGGTTTAGATGAGCAGTTCTTC
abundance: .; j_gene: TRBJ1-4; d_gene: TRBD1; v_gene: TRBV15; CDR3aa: CATSRSRDRGEKLFF; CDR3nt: TGTGCCACCAGCAGATCCCGGGACAGGGGCGAAAAACTGTTTTTT
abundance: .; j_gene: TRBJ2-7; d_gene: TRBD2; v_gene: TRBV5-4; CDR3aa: CASSSSSGPYEQYF; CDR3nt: TGTGCCAGCAGCTCCTCTAGCGGACCCTACGAGCAGTACTTC